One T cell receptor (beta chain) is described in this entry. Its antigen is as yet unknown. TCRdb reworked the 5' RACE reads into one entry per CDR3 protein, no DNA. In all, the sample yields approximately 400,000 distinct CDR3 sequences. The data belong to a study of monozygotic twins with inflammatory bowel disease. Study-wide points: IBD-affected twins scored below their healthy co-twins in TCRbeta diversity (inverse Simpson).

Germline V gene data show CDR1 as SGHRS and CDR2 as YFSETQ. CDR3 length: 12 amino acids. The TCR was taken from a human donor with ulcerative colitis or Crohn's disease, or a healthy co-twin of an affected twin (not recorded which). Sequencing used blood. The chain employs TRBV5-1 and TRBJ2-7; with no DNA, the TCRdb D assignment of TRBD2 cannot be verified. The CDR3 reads CASSPRKGEQYF. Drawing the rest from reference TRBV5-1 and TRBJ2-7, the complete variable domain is KAGVTQTPRYLIKTRGQQVTLSCSPISGHRSVSWYQQTPGQGLQFLFEYFSETQRNKGNFPGRFSGRQFSNSRSEMNVSTLELGDSALYLCASSPRKGEQYFGPGTRLTVT.